This T cell receptor (beta chain) was profiled in a study of radiation and T cells in renal cell carcinoma. This table comes from immunoSEQ multiplex PCR, and its TCRdb copy is limited to in-frame clones, with some not included. This sample carries roughly 100,000 clones, 82% of them seen once, and the ten largest clones take roughly 7%. Time point defined: baseline pretreatment blood. As to treatment: 15 Gy SBRT to primary tumor, nephrectomy 4 weeks later. This CDR3 is 14 amino acids long. In germline, CDR1 is MNHNS, CDR2 SASEGT. Trimming took 6 bases from V and 4 from J, leaving 15 bases between them.

This sequence originates from a man between 60 and 75 years old with renal cell carcinoma. This rearrangement joins TRBV6-1 to TRBJ1-2, with a weak D call TRBD1 (5 bases). The source material was blood, sampled from a patient whose treatment included radiotherapy and nephrectomy. As DNA, the CDR3 is TGTGCCAGCAGCTCCGGGGGGACCCTCTATGGCTACACCTTC. Residues: CASSSGGTLYGYTF.